These T cell receptor beta chains were read from a single sample in a study of identical twins. One entry per CDR3 protein, called by TCRdb with MiXCR from the 5' RACE reads. The table shows about 890,000 distinct CDR3 sequences, with 10% to 15% occurring only once. Another study also made use of these data, one on yellow fever vaccine responses in identical twins.

The sequenced sample was PBMCs. These receptors originate from a woman between 18 and 30 years old in good health. The CDR3 runs from the conserved cysteine through the conserved F or W. A D gene is named only where the DNA matches it firmly. Rows give clone size only sometimes, using once, few, many, or a class for an expanded clone.

d_call,j_call,clone_size,v_call,cdr3_aa,cdr3_nt
NA,TRBJ2-7,NA,TRBV3-1,CASSQDWDPNTYEQYF,TGTGCCAGCAGCCAAGATTGGGACCCCAACACCTACGAGCAGTACTTC
NA,TRBJ2-4,many,TRBV12-3/TRBV12-4,CASSLASKTGLVKNIQYF,TGTGCCAGCAGTTTAGCCTCTAAAACAGGGTTGGTCAAAAACATTCAGTACTTC
NA,TRBJ2-7,NA,TRBV12-3/TRBV12-4,CASTLGTAVYEQYF,TGTGCCAGCACCCTCGGGACTGCCGTCTACGAGCAGTACTTC
NA,TRBJ2-1,once,TRBV5-1,CASSLTSNSYNEQFF,TGCGCCAGCAGCTTAACTAGCAACTCCTACAATGAGCAGTTCTTC
NA,TRBJ2-7,NA,TRBV7-2,CASEGTTYEQYF,TGTGCCAGCGAGGGGACCACCTACGAGCAGTACTTC
TRBD2,TRBJ2-7,NA,TRBV27,CASSLSSGTRYEQYF,TGTGCCAGCAGTTTAAGCAGCGGGACTCGGTACGAGCAGTACTTC
NA,TRBJ2-7,NA,TRBV29-1,CSVVRGYEQYF,TGCAGCGTTGTACGGGGCTACGAGCAGTACTTC
NA,TRBJ2-3,NA,TRBV7-2,CASSLAPLTDTQYF,TGTGCCAGCAGCTTGGCCCCCCTCACAGATACGCAGTATTTT
TRBD1,TRBJ2-2,NA,TRBV12-3/TRBV12-4,CASRTKTGVITGELFF,TGTGCCAGCAGGACTAAGACAGGGGTAATAACCGGGGAGCTGTTTTTT
NA,TRBJ1-1,NA,TRBV5-6,CASSRGETKNTEAFF,TGTGCCAGCAGCCGTGGGGAAACCAAGAACACTGAAGCTTTCTTT
TRBD2,TRBJ2-3,NA,TRBV6-1,CASHHRGVSTDTQYF,TGTGCCAGCCACCATCGGGGGGTGAGCACAGATACGCAGTATTTT
NA,TRBJ2-1,many,TRBV5-6,CASSFRDRTYNEQFF,TGTGCCAGCAGCTTTAGAGACCGAACTTACAATGAGCAGTTCTTC
NA,TRBJ2-1,few,TRBV28,CASSEIKMISYNEQFF,TGTGCCAGCAGTGAGATTAAGATGATCTCCTACAATGAGCAGTTCTTC
NA,TRBJ1-1,NA,TRBV12-3/TRBV12-4,CASSPRTLQDTEAFF,TGTGCCAGCAGTCCAAGGACACTTCAGGACACTGAAGCTTTCTTT
TRBD1,TRBJ1-6,few,TRBV9,CASSVWGQGDNSPLHF,TGTGCCAGCAGCGTATGGGGACAGGGAGATAATTCACCCCTCCACTTT
NA,TRBJ2-7,many,TRBV12-3/TRBV12-4,CASSASSYEQYF,TGTGCCAGCAGTGCGAGCTCCTACGAGCAGTACTTC
TRBD1,TRBJ1-1,few,TRBV12-3/TRBV12-4,CASSPTGAGSFF,TGTGCCAGCAGTCCGACAGGGGCTGGGTCTTTCTTT
NA,TRBJ2-7,few,TRBV12-3/TRBV12-4,CASSLGGAEYEQYF,TGTGCCAGCAGTTTAGGGGGGGCTGAGTACGAGCAGTACTTC
NA,TRBJ2-2,NA,TRBV5-1,CASSLATGTNANTGELFF,TGCGCCAGCAGCTTGGCGACAGGCACCAACGCGAACACCGGGGAGCTGTTTTTT
TRBD1,TRBJ1-3,NA,TRBV28,CASRDYKGTGNTIYF,TGTGCCAGCAGAGACTACAAAGGGACAGGGAACACCATATATTTT
NA,TRBJ1-5,NA,TRBV12-3/TRBV12-4,CASSSTGRRQPQHF,TGTGCCAGCAGCAGTACAGGGCGACGGCAGCCCCAGCATTTT
NA,TRBJ2-3,many,TRBV7-6,CASSLYGSAYSTDTQYF,TGTGCCAGCAGCTTATATGGGTCGGCGTATAGCACAGATACGCAGTATTTT
TRBD1,TRBJ1-1,once,TRBV11-2,CASSPSEGAAATEAFF,TGTGCCAGCAGCCCGTCGGAGGGGGCCGCCGCCACTGAAGCTTTCTTT
NA,TRBJ1-2,many,TRBV12-3/TRBV12-4,CASSSRENYGYTF,TGTGCCAGCAGTAGCAGGGAAAACTATGGCTACACCTTC
TRBD1,TRBJ1-6,many,TRBV4-2,CASSPGQVDSPLHF,TGTGCCAGCAGCCCGGGACAGGTCGATTCACCCCTCCACTTT
NA,TRBJ2-3,many,TRBV27,CASSLYQRDTQYF,TGTGCCAGCAGTTTATATCAGAGGGATACGCAGTATTTT
NA,TRBJ2-2,NA,TRBV24-1,CATSDSMVTGELFF,TGTGCCACCAGTGATTCGATGGTCACCGGGGAGCTGTTTTTT
TRBD2,TRBJ2-7,NA,TRBV12-3/TRBV12-4,CASSFGGLAPSEQYF,TGTGCCAGCAGTTTTGGGGGACTAGCTCCCAGCGAGCAGTACTTC
NA,TRBJ1-1,few,TRBV6-1,CASSSPGAVTEAFF,TGTGCCAGCAGTAGCCCAGGGGCGGTCACTGAAGCTTTCTTT
TRBD1,TRBJ1-5,NA,TRBV4-1,CASSQGPGQGGSPQHF,TGCGCCAGCAGCCAAGGTCCGGGACAGGGGGGTTCACCCCAGCATTTT
TRBD2,TRBJ2-1,few,TRBV20-1,CSATLPGLASNEQFF,TGCAGTGCTACCCTTCCGGGACTAGCGAGCAATGAGCAGTTCTTC
NA,TRBJ2-1,many,TRBV20-1,CSARSDTGTEYNEQFF,TGCAGTGCTAGATCCGATACCGGGACTGAGTACAATGAGCAGTTCTTC
NA,TRBJ1-5,many,TRBV4-1,CASSLNPGHQREEGRNQPQHF,TGCGCCAGCAGCCTAAATCCGGGACACCAAAGGGAGGAAGGGAGGAATCAGCCCCAGCATTTT
TRBD2,TRBJ2-1,few,TRBV7-7,CASSSNPTSGSLDNEQFF,TGTGCCAGCAGCTCTAACCCGACTAGCGGGAGCCTGGACAATGAGCAGTTCTTC
NA,TRBJ2-1,few,TRBV6-1,CASSGTSRSNDEQFF,TGTGCCAGCAGCGGAACCAGTCGGTCGAACGATGAGCAGTTCTTC
TRBD2,TRBJ2-3,NA,TRBV20-1,CSASTVWTSGASTDTQYF,TGCAGTGCTAGTACGGTGTGGACTAGCGGGGCGAGCACAGATACGCAGTATTTT
TRBD1,TRBJ2-2,few,TRBV7-9,CASSTHLYRGNTGELFF,TGTGCCAGCAGCACACATTTGTACAGGGGGAACACCGGGGAGCTGTTTTTT
NA,TRBJ2-3,few,TRBV7-8,CASSPAGSAKKYF,TGTGCCAGCAGCCCAGCCGGCAGTGCGAAGAAGTATTTT
NA,TRBJ2-3,NA,TRBV24-1,CATRGTPTDTQYF,TGTGCCACCAGGGGGACCCCCACAGATACGCAGTATTTT
TRBD2,TRBJ2-5,NA,TRBV20-1,CSAMGTSGAQKETQYF,TGCAGTGCCATGGGGACTAGCGGGGCCCAAAAAGAGACCCAGTACTTC
NA,TRBJ2-1,NA,TRBV3-1,CASSQDEGLSSYNEQFF,TGTGCCAGCAGCCAAGATGAGGGACTGAGCTCCTACAATGAGCAGTTCTTC
NA,TRBJ2-5,many,TRBV12-3/TRBV12-4,CASSSTGLGTQYF,TGTGCCAGCAGTTCCACAGGCCTTGGGACCCAGTACTTC
TRBD1,TRBJ1-5,NA,TRBV11-2,CASSSRDRVNQPQHF,TGTGCCAGCAGCTCGCGCGACAGGGTAAATCAGCCCCAGCATTTT
TRBD1,TRBJ2-2,NA,TRBV5-1,CASSLAPGTGGGTGELFF,TGCGCCAGCAGCCTGGCCCCCGGGACAGGGGGCGGCACCGGGGAGCTGTTTTTT
NA,TRBJ1-4,NA,TRBV9,CATGAGRNNEKLFF,TGTGCCACCGGCGCAGGGAGGAATAATGAAAAACTGTTTTTT
TRBD2,TRBJ2-3,few,TRBV7-6,CASSLAGRATQYF,TGTGCCAGCAGCTTAGCCGGGAGGGCCACGCAGTATTTT
NA,TRBJ2-2,few,TRBV3-1,CASSQTGFGELFF,TGTGCCAGCAGCCAAACAGGGTTTGGGGAGCTGTTTTTT